The 4 T cell receptor beta chains below were found in one sample sequenced in a study of blood T cell repertoires in COVID-19. The method was immunoSEQ multiplex PCR; TCRdb's version includes in-frame clones alone and lacks a portion of them. The table lists roughly 160,000 clones, about four fifths of them singletons. What was sequenced was peripheral blood. The receptors come from a woman older than 75 with COVID-19, enrolled during active disease.

The chain combines TRBV3-1 (or the pseudogene TRBV3-2) with TRBJ1-2; TRBD1 is a possible D gene (6 bases). Trimming left V 4 bases short and J 10 bases short, with 16 bases between. The germline V gene has CDR1 LGHDT and CDR2 YNNKEL (reference sequence). CDR3 length equals 13 residues. The CDR3 sequence is CASSLLTGADYTF. The CDR3 nucleotides are TGTGCCAGCAGCCTTTTGACAGGTGCAGACTACACCTTC.

This chain connects TRBV5-6 to TRBJ1-2; 7 bases match TRBD1. Germline V gives CDR1 SGHDT, CDR2 YYEEEE. Trimming took 7 bases from V and 4 from J; bases not matched to a gene: 13. The CDR3 has 15 amino acids. The DNA for the CDR3 is TGTGCCAGCTTGCCCCGGGACAGAACTCTCTATGGCTACACCTTC. It specifies CASLPRDRTLYGYTF.

The chain joins TRBV7-2 to TRBJ1-2; D is uncertain. CDR3 length: 13 amino acids. Trimming cost V 5 bases and J 5 bases, with 12 bases left between them. The germline gives CDR1 SGHTA, CDR2 FQGNSA. The CDR3 DNA follows: TGTGCCAGCAGCCGGGTGGCCTCATATGGCTACACCTTC. Its protein product is CASSRVASYGYTF.

The V and J genes are TRBV15 and TRBJ2-1, with TRBD2 matching 9 bases. The CDR3 extends over 18 amino acids. The J segment lost 4 bases and the V segment lost 3 bases, leaving 13 bases of the junction unmatched. CDR1 is LNHNV, CDR2 YYDKDF, per germline (reference sequence). The CDR3 nucleotides read TGTGCCACCAGCAGCCCTCTGGGGGCGGGGGGGCGATACAATGAGCAGTTCTTC. Translation: CATSSPLGAGGRYNEQFF. The full variable domain, with the rest looked up from reference TRBV15 and TRBJ2-1, is DAMVIQNPRYQVTQFGKPVTLSCSQTLNHNVMYWYQQKSSQAPKLLFHYYDKDFNNEADTPDNFQSRRPNTSFCFLDIRSPGLGDTAMYLCATSSPLGAGGRYNEQFFGPGTRLTVL.